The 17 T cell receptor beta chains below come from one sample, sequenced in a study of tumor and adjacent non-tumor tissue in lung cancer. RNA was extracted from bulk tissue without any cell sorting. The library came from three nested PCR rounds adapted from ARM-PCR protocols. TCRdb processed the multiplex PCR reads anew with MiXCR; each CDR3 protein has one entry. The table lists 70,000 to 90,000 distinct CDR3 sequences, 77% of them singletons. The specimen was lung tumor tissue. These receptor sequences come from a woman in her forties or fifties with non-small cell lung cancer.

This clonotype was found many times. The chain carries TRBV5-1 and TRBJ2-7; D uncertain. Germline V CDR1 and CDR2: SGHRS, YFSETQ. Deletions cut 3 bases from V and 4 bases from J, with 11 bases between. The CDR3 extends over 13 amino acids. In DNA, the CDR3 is TGCGCCAGCAGCTGGACGGGCCTATACGAGCAGTACTTC. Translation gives CASSWTGLYEQYF. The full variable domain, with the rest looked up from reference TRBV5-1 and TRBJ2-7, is KAGVTQTPRYLIKTRGQQVTLSCSPISGHRSVSWYQQTPGQGLQFLFEYFSETQRNKGNFPGRFSGRQFSNSRSEMNVSTLELGDSALYLCASSWTGLYEQYFGPGTRLTVT.

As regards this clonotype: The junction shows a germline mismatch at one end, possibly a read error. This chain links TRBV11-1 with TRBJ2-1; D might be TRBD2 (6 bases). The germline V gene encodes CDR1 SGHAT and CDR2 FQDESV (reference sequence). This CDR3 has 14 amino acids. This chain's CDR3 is CATSSVLAGGLQFF. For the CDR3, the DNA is TGTGCCACCAGCTCAGTACTAGCTGGAGGGTTGCAGTTCTTC.

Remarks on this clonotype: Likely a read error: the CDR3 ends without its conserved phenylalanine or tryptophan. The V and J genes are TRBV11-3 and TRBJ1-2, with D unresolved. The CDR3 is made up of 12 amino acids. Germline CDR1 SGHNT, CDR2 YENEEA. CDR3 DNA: TGTGCCACCAATACGGGTTGCTATGGATACACCCTC. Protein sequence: CATNTGCYGYTL.

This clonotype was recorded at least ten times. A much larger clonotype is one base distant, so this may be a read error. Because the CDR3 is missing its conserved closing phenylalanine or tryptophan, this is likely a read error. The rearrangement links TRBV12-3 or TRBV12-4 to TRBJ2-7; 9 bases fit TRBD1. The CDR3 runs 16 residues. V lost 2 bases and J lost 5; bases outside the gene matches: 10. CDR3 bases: TGTGCCAGCAGTTTAAGGCTTGGGACAGGGAGGCACGAGCAGTACCTC. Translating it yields CASSLRLGTGRHEQYL.

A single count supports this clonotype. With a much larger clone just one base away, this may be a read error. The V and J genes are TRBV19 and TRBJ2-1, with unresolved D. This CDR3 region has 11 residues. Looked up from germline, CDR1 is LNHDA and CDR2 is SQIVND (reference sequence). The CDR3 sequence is CVCGWYNEQFF. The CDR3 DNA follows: TGTGTGTGTGGCTGGTACAATGAGCAGTTCTTC.

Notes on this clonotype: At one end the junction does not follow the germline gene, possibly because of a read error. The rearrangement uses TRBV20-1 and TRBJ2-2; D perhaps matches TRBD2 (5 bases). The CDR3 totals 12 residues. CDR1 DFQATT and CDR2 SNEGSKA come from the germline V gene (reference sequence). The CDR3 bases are TGTAGTGATACGGGGTACACCGGGGAGCTGTTTTTT. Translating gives CSDTGYTGELFF.

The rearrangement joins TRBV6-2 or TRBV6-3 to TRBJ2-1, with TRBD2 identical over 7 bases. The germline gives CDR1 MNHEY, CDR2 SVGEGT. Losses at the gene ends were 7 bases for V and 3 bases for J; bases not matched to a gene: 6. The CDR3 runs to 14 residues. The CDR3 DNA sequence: TGTGCCAGCACCGGCGGGAGCTACTACAATGAGCAGTTCTTC. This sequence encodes CASTGGSYYNEQFF.

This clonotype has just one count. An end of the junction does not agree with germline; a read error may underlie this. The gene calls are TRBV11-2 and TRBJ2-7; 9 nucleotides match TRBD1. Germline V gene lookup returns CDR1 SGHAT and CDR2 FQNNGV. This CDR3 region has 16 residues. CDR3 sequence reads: CTRSQGQGEFYYEQYF. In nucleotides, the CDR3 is TGTACCAGAAGCCAGGGACAGGGAGAGTTCTATTACGAGCAGTACTTC.

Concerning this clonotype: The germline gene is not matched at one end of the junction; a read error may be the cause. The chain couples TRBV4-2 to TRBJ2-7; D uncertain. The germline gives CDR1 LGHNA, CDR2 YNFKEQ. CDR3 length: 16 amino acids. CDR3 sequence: CASRHSVEAVPYKQYF. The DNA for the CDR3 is TGTGCCAGCCGCCATTCAGTAGAGGCGGTCCCCTACAAGCAGTACTTC.

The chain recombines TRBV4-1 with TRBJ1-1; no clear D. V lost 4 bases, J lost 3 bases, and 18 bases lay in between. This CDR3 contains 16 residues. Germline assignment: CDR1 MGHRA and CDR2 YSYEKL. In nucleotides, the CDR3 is TGCGCCAGCAGCCTGCGGCAGGCGTTGGAAGACACTGAAGCTTTCTTT. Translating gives CASSLRQALEDTEAFF.

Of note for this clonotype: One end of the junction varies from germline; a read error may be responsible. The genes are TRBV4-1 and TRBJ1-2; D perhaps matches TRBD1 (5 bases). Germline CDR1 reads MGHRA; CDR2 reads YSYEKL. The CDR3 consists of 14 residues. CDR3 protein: CANSRPTANYGYTF. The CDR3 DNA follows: TGCGCCAACAGCCGACCGACAGCTAACTATGGGTACACCTTC.

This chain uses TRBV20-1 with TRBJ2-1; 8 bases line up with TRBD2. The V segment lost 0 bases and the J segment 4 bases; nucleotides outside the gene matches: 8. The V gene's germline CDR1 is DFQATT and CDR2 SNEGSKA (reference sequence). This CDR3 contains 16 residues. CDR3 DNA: TGCAGTGCTAGAGATCCGCGACTAGCGATTTACAATGAGCAGTTCTTC. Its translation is CSARDPRLAIYNEQFF.

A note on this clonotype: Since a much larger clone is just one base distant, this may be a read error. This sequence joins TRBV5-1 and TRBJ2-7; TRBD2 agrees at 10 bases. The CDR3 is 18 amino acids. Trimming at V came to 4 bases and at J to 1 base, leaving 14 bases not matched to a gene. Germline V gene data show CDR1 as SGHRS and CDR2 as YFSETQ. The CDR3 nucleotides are TGCGCCAGCAGCCGGAATTTTACTAGCGGGATGGCTTCCTACGAGCAGTACTTC. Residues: CASSRNFTSGMASYEQYF.

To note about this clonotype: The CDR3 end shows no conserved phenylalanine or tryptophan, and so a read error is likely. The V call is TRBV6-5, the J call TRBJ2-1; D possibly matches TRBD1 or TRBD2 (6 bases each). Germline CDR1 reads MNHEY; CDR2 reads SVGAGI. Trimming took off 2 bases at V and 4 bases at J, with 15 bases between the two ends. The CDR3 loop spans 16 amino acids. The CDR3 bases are TGTGCCAGCAGTTACACCTCTAGGGGGGCTTACAATGAGCAGTTCTTA. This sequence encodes CASSYTSRGAYNEQFL.

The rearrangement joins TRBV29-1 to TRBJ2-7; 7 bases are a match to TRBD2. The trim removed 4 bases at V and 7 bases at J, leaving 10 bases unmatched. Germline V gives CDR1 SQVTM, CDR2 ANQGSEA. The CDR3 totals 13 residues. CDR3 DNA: TGCAGCGTTGGGCCTAGCGGACACCGGGAGCAGTACTTC. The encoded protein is CSVGPSGHREQYF.

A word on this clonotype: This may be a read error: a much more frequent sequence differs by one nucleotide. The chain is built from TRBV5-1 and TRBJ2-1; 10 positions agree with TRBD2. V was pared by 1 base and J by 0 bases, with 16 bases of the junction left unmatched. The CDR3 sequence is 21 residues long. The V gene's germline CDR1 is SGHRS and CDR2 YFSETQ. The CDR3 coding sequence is TGCGCCAGCAGCTTGTGGTGGGCTGGCCGACTAGCGGGTGACTCCTACAATGAGCAGTTCTTC. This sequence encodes CASSLWWAGRLAGDSYNEQFF.

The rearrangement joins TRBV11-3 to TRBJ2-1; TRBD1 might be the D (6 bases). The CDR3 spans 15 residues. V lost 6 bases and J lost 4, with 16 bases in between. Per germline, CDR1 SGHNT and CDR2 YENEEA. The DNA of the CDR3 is TGTGCCAGCAGTAACCAGGACAGCCCGTACAATGAGCAGTTCTTC. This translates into CASSNQDSPYNEQFF.